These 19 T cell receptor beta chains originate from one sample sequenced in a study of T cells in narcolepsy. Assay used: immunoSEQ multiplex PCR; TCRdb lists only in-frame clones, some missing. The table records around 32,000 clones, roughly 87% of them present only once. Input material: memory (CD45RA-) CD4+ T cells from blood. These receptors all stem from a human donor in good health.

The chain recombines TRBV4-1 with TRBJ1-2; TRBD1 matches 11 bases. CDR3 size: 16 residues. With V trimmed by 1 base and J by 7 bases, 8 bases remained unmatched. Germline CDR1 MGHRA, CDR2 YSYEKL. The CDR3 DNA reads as TGCGCCAGCAGCCAAGCGGGGACAGGGGGATTTTCTGGCTACACCTTC. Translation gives CASSQAGTGGFSGYTF.

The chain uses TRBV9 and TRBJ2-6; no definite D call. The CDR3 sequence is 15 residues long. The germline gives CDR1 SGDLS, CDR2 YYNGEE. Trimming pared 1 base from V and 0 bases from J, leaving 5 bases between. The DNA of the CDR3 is TGTGCCAGCAGCGTAACAGACTCTGGGGCCAACGTCCTGACTTTC. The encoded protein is CASSVTDSGANVLTF.

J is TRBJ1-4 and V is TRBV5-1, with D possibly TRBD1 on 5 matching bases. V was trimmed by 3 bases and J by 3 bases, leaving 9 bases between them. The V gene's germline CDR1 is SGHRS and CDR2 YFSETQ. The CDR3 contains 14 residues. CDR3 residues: CASSSQGANEKLFF. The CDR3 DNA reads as TGCGCCAGCAGCTCCCAGGGAGCTAATGAAAAACTGTTTTTT.

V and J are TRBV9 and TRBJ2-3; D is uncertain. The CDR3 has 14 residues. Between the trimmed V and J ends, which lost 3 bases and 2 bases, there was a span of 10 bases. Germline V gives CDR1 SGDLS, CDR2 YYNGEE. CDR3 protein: CASSERGVTDTQYF. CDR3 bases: TGTGCCAGCAGCGAGAGAGGAGTCACAGATACGCAGTATTTT.

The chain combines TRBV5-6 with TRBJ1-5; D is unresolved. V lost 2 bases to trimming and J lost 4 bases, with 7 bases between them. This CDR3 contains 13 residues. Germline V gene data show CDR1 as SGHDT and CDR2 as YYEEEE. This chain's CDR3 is CASSLTTNQPQHF. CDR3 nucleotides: TGTGCCAGCAGCTTAACAACGAATCAGCCCCAGCATTTT.

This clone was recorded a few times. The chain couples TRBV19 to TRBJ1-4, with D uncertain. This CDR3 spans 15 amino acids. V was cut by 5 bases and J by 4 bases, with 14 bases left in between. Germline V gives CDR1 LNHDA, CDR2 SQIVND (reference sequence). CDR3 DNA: TGTGCCAGTAGTCCTCGGACTGGCCGTAATGAAAAACTGTTTTTT. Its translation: CASSPRTGRNEKLFF.

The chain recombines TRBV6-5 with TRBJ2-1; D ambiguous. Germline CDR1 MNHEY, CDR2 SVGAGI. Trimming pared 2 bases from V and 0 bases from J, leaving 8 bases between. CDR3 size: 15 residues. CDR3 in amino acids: CASSYGDTSYNEQFF. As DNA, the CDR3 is TGTGCCAGCAGTTACGGTGATACCTCCTACAATGAGCAGTTCTTC.

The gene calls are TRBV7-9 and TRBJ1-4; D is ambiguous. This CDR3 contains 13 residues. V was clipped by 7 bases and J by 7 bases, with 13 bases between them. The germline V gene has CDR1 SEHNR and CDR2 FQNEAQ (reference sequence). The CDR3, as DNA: TGTGCCAGCACCAGGCGGTCAACTGAAAAACTGTTTTTT. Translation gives CASTRRSTEKLFF.

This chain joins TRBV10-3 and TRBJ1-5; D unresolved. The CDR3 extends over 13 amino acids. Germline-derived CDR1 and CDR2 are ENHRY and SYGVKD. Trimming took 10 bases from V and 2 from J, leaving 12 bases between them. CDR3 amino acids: CATASAGNQPQHF. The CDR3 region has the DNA TGTGCCACCGCGTCCGCGGGCAATCAGCCCCAGCATTTT.

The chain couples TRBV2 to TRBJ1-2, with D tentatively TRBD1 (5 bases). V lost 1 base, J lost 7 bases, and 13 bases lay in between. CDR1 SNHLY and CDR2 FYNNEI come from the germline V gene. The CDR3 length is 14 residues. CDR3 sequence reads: CASSEDPRGAGYTF. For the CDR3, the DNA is TGTGCCAGCAGTGAAGACCCCCGTGGGGCTGGCTACACCTTC.

The CDR3 DNA is TGTGCCAGCAGGGAAGATCAGGGAGGAAATTCACCCCTCCACTTT. Translated, it gives CASREDQGGNSPLHF. The rearrangement joins TRBV6-6 to TRBJ1-6; a weak D match, TRBD1 (5 bases). CDR1 is MNHNY and CDR2 is SVGAGI in the germline V gene (reference sequence). V shed 6 bases and J shed 7 bases, with 16 bases lying between them. The CDR3 is made up of 15 amino acids.

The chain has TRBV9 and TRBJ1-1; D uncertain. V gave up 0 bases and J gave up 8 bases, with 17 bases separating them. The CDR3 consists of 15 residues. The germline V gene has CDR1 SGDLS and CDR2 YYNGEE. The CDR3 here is CASSVGGGGQPEAFF. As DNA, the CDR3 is TGTGCCAGCAGCGTAGGGGGTGGCGGTCAACCCGAAGCTTTCTTT.

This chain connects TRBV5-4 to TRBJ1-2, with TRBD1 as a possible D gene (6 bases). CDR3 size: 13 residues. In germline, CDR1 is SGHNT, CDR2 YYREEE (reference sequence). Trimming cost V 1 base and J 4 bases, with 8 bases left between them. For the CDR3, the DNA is TGTGCCAGCAGCTTGAGACAGGCCTATGGCTACACCTTC. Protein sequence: CASSLRQAYGYTF.

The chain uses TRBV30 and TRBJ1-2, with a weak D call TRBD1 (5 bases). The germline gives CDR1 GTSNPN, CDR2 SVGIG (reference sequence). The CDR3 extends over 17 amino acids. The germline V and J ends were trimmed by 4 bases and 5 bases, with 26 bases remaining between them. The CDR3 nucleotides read TGTGCCTGGACCATCTTCCAACCCCCAGGGTTAGGTTATGGCTACACCTTC. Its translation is CAWTIFQPPGLGYGYTF.

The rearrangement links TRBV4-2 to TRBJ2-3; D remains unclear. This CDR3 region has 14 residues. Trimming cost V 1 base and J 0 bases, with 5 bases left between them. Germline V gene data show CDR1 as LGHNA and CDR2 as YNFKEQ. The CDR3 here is CASSQAESTDTQYF. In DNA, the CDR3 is TGTGCCAGCAGCCAAGCGGAGAGCACAGATACGCAGTATTTT.

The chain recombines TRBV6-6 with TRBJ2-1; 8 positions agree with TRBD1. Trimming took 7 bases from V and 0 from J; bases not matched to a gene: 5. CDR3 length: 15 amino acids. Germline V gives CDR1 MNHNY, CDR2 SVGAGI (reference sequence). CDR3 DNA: TGTGCCAGCAAACAGGACAGGGCCTCCTACAATGAGCAGTTCTTC. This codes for CASKQDRASYNEQFF.

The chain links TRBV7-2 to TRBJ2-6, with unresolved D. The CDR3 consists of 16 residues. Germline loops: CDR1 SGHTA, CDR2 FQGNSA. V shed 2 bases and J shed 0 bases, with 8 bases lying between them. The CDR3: CASSLTLPSGANVLTF. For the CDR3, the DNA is TGTGCCAGCAGCTTAACACTGCCCTCTGGGGCCAACGTCCTGACTTTC.

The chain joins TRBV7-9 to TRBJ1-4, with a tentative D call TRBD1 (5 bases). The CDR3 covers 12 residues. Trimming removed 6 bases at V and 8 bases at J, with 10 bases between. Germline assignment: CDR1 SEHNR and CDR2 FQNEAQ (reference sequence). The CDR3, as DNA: TGTGCCAGCAGTTCCAGGGAAGAAAAACTGTTTTTT. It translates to CASSSREEKLFF.

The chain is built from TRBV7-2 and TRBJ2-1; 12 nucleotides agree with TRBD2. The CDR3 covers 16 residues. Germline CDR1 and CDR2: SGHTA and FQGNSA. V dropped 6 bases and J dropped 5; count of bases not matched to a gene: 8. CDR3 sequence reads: CASRTTSGGPHNEQFF. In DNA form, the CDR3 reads TGTGCCAGCAGAACAACTAGCGGGGGGCCCCACAATGAGCAGTTCTTC.